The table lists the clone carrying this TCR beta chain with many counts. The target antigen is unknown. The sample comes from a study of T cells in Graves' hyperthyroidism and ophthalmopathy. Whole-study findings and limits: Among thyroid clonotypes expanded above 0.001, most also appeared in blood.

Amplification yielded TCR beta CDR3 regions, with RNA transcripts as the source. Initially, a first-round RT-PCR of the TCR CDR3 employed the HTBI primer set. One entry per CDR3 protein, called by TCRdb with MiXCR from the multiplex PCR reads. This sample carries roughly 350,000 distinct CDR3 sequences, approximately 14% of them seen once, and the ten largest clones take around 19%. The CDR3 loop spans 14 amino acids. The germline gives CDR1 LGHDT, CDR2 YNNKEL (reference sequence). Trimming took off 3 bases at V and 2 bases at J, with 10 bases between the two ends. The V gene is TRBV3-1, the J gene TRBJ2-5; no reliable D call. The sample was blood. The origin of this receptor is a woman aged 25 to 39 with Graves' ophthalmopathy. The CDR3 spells CASSHIGIQETQYF. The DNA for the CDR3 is TGTGCCAGCAGCCACATAGGGATACAAGAGACCCAGTACTTC.